This record concerns one T cell receptor beta chain sequence. Antigen specificity is unknown. These data come from a study of T cells after yellow fever vaccination. Points from the study as a whole: Post-booster repertoires again held most primary-vaccination clones (about 95% CD4, 88% CD8). Bulk-population clonotypes that are abundant could appear as contaminants in FACS-sorted repertoires.

Conversion of TCR transcripts into cDNA relied on 5'RACE template switching, which added a universal primer site and UMIs. TCRdb redid the calling of the 5' RACE reads with MiXCR, one entry per CDR3 protein. The table includes around 250,000 distinct CDR3 sequences, 6.9% detected once. V trimming: 5 bases; J trimming: 8 bases; junction bases outside the gene matches: 6. The CDR3 length is 13 residues. CDR1 is DFQATT and CDR2 is SNEGSKA in the germline V gene (reference sequence). V is TRBV20-1 and J is TRBJ1-4, with 9 bases lining up with TRBD1. The sequence was obtained from a man aged 30 to 45 who received the YFV17D yellow fever vaccine. This specimen was CD4+ T cells sorted from PBMCs, taken 15 days after the yellow fever booster vaccination. The CDR3 loop reads CSAPDRGGEKLFF. The CDR3, as DNA: TGCAGTGCTCCCGACAGGGGGGGGGAAAAACTGTTTTTT.